The T cell receptor beta chain described here comes from a study of T-cell reconstitution after alpha-beta-depleted transplantation in children. A note on this clonotype: This may stem from a read error, because a much larger clone lies one nucleotide away.

In germline, CDR1 is SEHNR, CDR2 FQNEAQ (reference sequence). V was pared by 3 bases and J by 2 bases, with 6 bases between. The CDR3 is 13 amino acids. The TCRbeta library was prepared with unique molecular identifiers. TCRdb used MiXCR to reprocess the PCR reads, holding one entry per CDR3 protein. The sample lists some 490,000 distinct CDR3 sequences; around 13% were seen once. The sequence derives from a human donor who donated a stem cell graft to a child with combined immunodeficiency. The chain uses TRBV7-9 and TRBJ2-3, with D hard to call. The starting material was PBMCs from the stem cell graft donor, obtained from the stem cell graft. CDR3 sequence (DNA): TGTGCCAGCAGCTTTAAACACACAGATACGCAGTATTTT. The encoded protein is CASSFKHTDTQYF.